Following are 27 T cell receptor beta chains from one sample sequenced in a study of T cell responses to AZD1222 COVID-19 vaccine. The data were produced by immunoSEQ multiplex PCR, yet TCRdb's version contains in-frame clones alone and is incomplete. This sample has about 150,000 clones, with about 92% found just once. Sequencing was performed on peripheral blood, taken on day 0 of AZD1222 vaccination. These receptors all come from an adult in good health.

The V and J genes are TRBV7-9 and TRBJ1-6; maybe TRBD1 (5 bases). The V gene's germline CDR1 is SEHNR and CDR2 FQNEAQ (reference sequence). The CDR3 runs 13 residues. V lost 6 bases and J lost 8, with 11 bases in between. The CDR3 DNA sequence: TGTGCCAGCAGAGGGGACGGAGATTCACCCCTCCACTTT. Encoded protein: CASRGDGDSPLHF.

This chain links TRBV7-2 with TRBJ1-2, with 9 bases that match TRBD1. The CDR3 totals 16 residues. Germline CDR1 reads SGHTA; CDR2 reads FQGNSA. V lost 6 bases and J lost 4; bases outside the gene matches: 12. The CDR3 region has the DNA TGTGCCAGCAGGCCGACCGGGACAGGGCGTGGCTATGGCTACACCTTC. This translates into CASRPTGTGRGYGYTF.

The J gene is TRBJ1-1, the V gene TRBV19, with D possibly matching TRBD1 (5 bases). Trimming took 2 bases from V and 2 from J, leaving 12 bases between them. The CDR3 consists of 15 residues. Looked up from germline, CDR1 is LNHDA and CDR2 is SQIVND (reference sequence). The CDR3 nucleotides read TGTGCCAGTAGTATAAACACAGGTGGTAACACTGAAGCTTTCTTT. As protein: CASSINTGGNTEAFF.

CDR3 sequence (DNA): TGTGCCAGCAGCTTCGGGACAGGGTGGTCTGGAAACACCATATATTTT. As protein: CASSFGTGWSGNTIYF. V is TRBV11-2 and J is TRBJ1-3; 9 bases align to TRBD1. The length of the CDR3 is 16 residues. V trimming: 3 bases; J trimming: 1 base; junction bases outside the gene matches: 4. Germline V gene sequence: CDR1 SGHAT, CDR2 FQNNGV.

This clone was counted once. This chain links TRBV7-2 with TRBJ1-5; TRBD1 is a possible D gene (6 bases). Germline V gene lookup returns CDR1 SGHTA and CDR2 FQGNSA. Between the trimmed V and J ends, which lost 5 bases and 5 bases, there was a span of 13 bases. The CDR3 is 14 residues long. The CDR3 protein is CASSHGTFDQPQHF. DNA for the CDR3: TGTGCCAGCAGCCACGGGACATTTGATCAGCCCCAGCATTTT.

The chain links TRBV6-2 or TRBV6-3 to TRBJ2-7; tentative D call: TRBD1 (5 bases). Germline assignment: CDR1 MNHEY and CDR2 SVGEGT. The V and J ends lost 0 bases and 2 bases respectively, with 8 bases between them. The CDR3 has 14 amino acids. The CDR3 coding sequence is TGTGCCAGCAGTTACTCCCAGGGCCCCTACGAGCAGTACTTC. Its translation is CASSYSQGPYEQYF.

The CDR3 DNA reads TGTGCCAGCTCAACGACAGCAACTAATGAAAAACTGTTTTTT. It encodes CASSTTATNEKLFF. The rearrangement uses TRBV18 and TRBJ1-4; possibly TRBD1 for D (5 bases). The CDR3 totals 14 residues. Trimming took 5 bases from V and 0 from J, leaving 7 bases between them. In germline, CDR1 is KGHSH, CDR2 LQKENI.

This rearrangement joins TRBV20-1 to TRBJ1-4; D unresolved. The CDR3 covers 10 residues. Per germline, CDR1 DFQATT and CDR2 SNEGSKA (reference sequence). V was trimmed by 2 bases and J by 7 bases, leaving 2 bases between them. The CDR3 DNA reads as TGCAGTGCTAGAAGTGAAAAACTGTTTTTT. It yields the protein CSARSEKLFF.

V usage is TRBV2 and J usage is TRBJ1-5; 8 bases match TRBD1. This CDR3 contains 15 residues. CDR1 SNHLY and CDR2 FYNNEI come from the germline V gene. Trimming cost V 6 bases and J 6 bases; bases outside gene matches: 10. CDR3 in amino acids: CASRHRDRSTQPQHF. DNA for the CDR3: TGTGCCAGCAGACACCGGGACAGGAGTACTCAGCCCCAGCATTTT.

V usage is TRBV6-2 or TRBV6-3 and J usage is TRBJ2-5; D assignment may be TRBD1 or TRBD2 (5 bases each). The CDR3 is 13 residues long. The V and J ends lost 5 bases and 3 bases respectively, with 10 bases between them. Per germline, CDR1 MNHEY and CDR2 SVGEGT. CDR3 region: CASSGTNKETQYF. The CDR3 nucleotides are TGTGCCAGCAGTGGGACCAACAAAGAGACCCAGTACTTC.

The chain uses TRBV2 and TRBJ1-2; D unclear. CDR3 length equals 15 residues. The V end lost 1 base, the J end lost 4 bases, and 13 bases lay between the germline ends. Germline CDR1 is SNHLY and CDR2 is FYNNEI. Written as DNA, the CDR3 is TGTGCCAGCAGTGAAGGGCAGGCGAGCCTCTATGGCTACACCTTC. Amino acid sequence: CASSEGQASLYGYTF.

This rearrangement joins TRBV5-8 to TRBJ1-1; no definite D call. The CDR3 runs 10 residues. The germline V gene encodes CDR1 SGHTS and CDR2 YDEGEE. Between the trimmed V and J ends, which lost 1 base and 11 bases, there was a span of 6 bases. The CDR3 reads CASSLMGAFF. The CDR3 bases are TGTGCCAGCAGCTTGATGGGGGCTTTCTTT.

The chain combines TRBV19 with TRBJ1-5, with a weak D call TRBD1 (6 bases). Trimming shortened V by 6 bases and J by 7 bases, and 22 bases separated the two germline ends. The germline gives CDR1 LNHDA, CDR2 SQIVND (reference sequence). CDR3 length: 16 residues. The chain's CDR3 is CASREIGAGARQPQHF. The CDR3 region has the DNA TGTGCCAGTAGGGAGATAGGGGCGGGGGCAAGACAGCCCCAGCATTTT.

The rearrangement uses TRBV5-6 and TRBJ2-4; 7 positions match TRBD2. CDR3 length: 12 amino acids. With V trimmed by 4 bases and J by 7 bases, 2 bases remained unmatched. Looked up from germline, CDR1 is SGHDT and CDR2 is YYEEEE. As DNA, the CDR3 is TGTGCCAGCAGCCTGGGGGGGAACATTCAGTACTTC. Its protein is CASSLGGNIQYF. The full variable domain, in which reference TRBV5-6 and TRBJ2-4 provide the parts outside the CDR3, is DAGVTQSPTHLIKTRGQQVTLRCSPKSGHDTVSWYQQALGQGPQFIFQYYEEEERQRGNFPDRFSGHQFPNYSSELNVNALLLGDSALYLCASSLGGNIQYFGAGTRLSVL.

This chain links TRBV18 with TRBJ1-2, with D unclear. The CDR3 contains 14 residues. The V gene's germline CDR1 is KGHSH and CDR2 LQKENI. V lost 3 bases to trimming and J lost 2 bases, with 10 bases between them. DNA of the CDR3: TGTGCCAGCTCACCTTCCCGGGAGAACTATGGCTACACCTTC. Its translation: CASSPSRENYGYTF.

V usage is TRBV5-1 and J usage is TRBJ1-3, with 9 bases that match TRBD1. The CDR3 spans 17 residues. V shed 4 bases and J 0 bases; nucleotides not matched to a gene: 8. CDR1 is SGHRS, CDR2 YFSETQ, per germline. The CDR3 reads CASSEQGAGSSGNTIYF. The CDR3, as DNA: TGCGCCAGCAGCGAACAGGGGGCAGGCTCCTCTGGAAACACCATATATTTT.

V usage is TRBV6-1 and J usage is TRBJ2-7; D not resolved. V shed 1 base and J shed 5 bases, with 12 bases lying between them. The V gene's germline CDR1 is MNHNS and CDR2 SASEGT. The length of the CDR3 is 14 residues. The CDR3 DNA reads TGTGCCAGCAGTGAAGGGGCCCACCTAGACGAGCAGTACTTC. This encodes CASSEGAHLDEQYF.

The rearrangement joins TRBV19 to TRBJ1-5; 7 nucleotides line up with TRBD1. Germline V gives CDR1 LNHDA, CDR2 SQIVND (reference sequence). This CDR3 contains 13 residues. Trimming removed 6 bases from V and 6 bases from J; junction bases left unmatched: 5. The CDR3 loop reads CASRETGIQPQHF. CDR3 bases: TGTGCCAGTAGAGAGACAGGGATTCAGCCCCAGCATTTT. The complete variable domain, with remaining parts taken from reference TRBV19 and TRBJ1-5, reads DGGITQSPKYLFRKEGQNVTLSCEQNLNHDAMYWYRQDPGQGLRLIYYSQIVNDFQKGDIAEGYSVSREKKESFPLTVTSAQKNPTAFYLCASRETGIQPQHFGDGTRLSIL.

The CDR3 loop reads CASTPGGQKGEKLFF. The CDR3 DNA follows: TGTGCCAGTACACCGGGGGGACAGAAGGGTGAAAAACTGTTTTTT. The chain employs TRBV19 and TRBJ1-4; 7 positions agree with TRBD1. Per germline, CDR1 LNHDA and CDR2 SQIVND (reference sequence). J lost 7 bases, V lost 7 bases, and 12 bases had no gene match. The CDR3 totals 15 residues. Drawing the rest from reference TRBV19 and TRBJ1-4, the complete variable domain is DGGITQSPKYLFRKEGQNVTLSCEQNLNHDAMYWYRQDPGQGLRLIYYSQIVNDFQKGDIAEGYSVSREKKESFPLTVTSAQKNPTAFYLCASTPGGQKGEKLFFGSGTQLSVL.

The chain carries TRBV5-1 and TRBJ1-3; 7 nucleotides agree with TRBD1. J was trimmed by 1 base and V by 2 bases; bases with no gene match: 6. This CDR3 comprises 16 residues. Germline V lookup: CDR1 SGHRS, CDR2 YFSETQ. CDR3 sequence (DNA): TGCGCCAGCAGCTTATCGGGACAGCAATCTGGAAACACCATATATTTT. It specifies CASSLSGQQSGNTIYF.

The chain links TRBV10-2 to TRBJ2-7; 8 nucleotides line up with TRBD1. Germline assignment: CDR1 WSHSY and CDR2 SAAADI. There are 14 residues in the CDR3. After removal of 6 bases from V and 0 bases from J, the junction contained 4 bases not matched to a gene. CDR3 DNA sequence: TGCGCCAGCAGGGGACAGGTTCTCTCCTACGAGCAGTACTTC. This gives the protein CASRGQVLSYEQYF.

The chain combines TRBV10-3 with TRBJ1-2; no definite D call. Germline V gives CDR1 ENHRY, CDR2 SYGVKD. The CDR3 runs 15 residues. V was clipped by 8 bases and J by 1 base, with 17 bases between them. Here the CDR3 reads CAIAAGIGGNYGYTF. CDR3 sequence (DNA): TGTGCCATCGCGGCGGGTATCGGCGGTAACTATGGCTACACCTTC.

The chain employs TRBV19 and TRBJ2-2; TRBD2 aligns across 10 bases. Looked up from germline, CDR1 is LNHDA and CDR2 is SQIVND (reference sequence). The CDR3 contains 14 residues. V dropped 7 bases and J dropped 7; count of bases not matched to a gene: 6. The CDR3 reads CASKTSGIDGELFF. CDR3 DNA sequence: TGTGCCAGTAAAACTAGCGGGATTGACGGGGAGCTGTTTTTT.

This chain links TRBV30 with TRBJ2-6; D is perhaps TRBD2 (5 bases). Germline CDR1 and CDR2: GTSNPN and SVGIG (reference sequence). Trimming stripped 0 bases from V and 2 bases from J, with 8 bases between. CDR3 size: 15 residues. The CDR3 DNA follows: TGTGCCTGGAGTGTACCCGGGGCTGGGGCCAACGTCCTGACTTTC. This gives the protein CAWSVPGAGANVLTF.

The CDR3 sequence is CASTTVPGQGDTDTQYF. The DNA of the CDR3 is TGTGCCAGTACTACCGTACCGGGACAGGGGGACACAGATACGCAGTATTTT. The J gene is TRBJ2-3, the V gene TRBV19; 11 bases line up with TRBD1. CDR1 is LNHDA, CDR2 SQIVND, per germline (reference sequence). The CDR3 is 17 residues long. V shed 7 bases and J 2 bases; nucleotides not matched to a gene: 11. Based on the CDR3 plus reference TRBV19 and TRBJ2-3, the full variable domain is DGGITQSPKYLFRKEGQNVTLSCEQNLNHDAMYWYRQDPGQGLRLIYYSQIVNDFQKGDIAEGYSVSREKKESFPLTVTSAQKNPTAFYLCASTTVPGQGDTDTQYFGPGTRLTVL.

The chain is built from TRBV12-3 or TRBV12-4 and TRBJ2-7; 8 bases are a match to TRBD1. V was pared by 7 bases and J by 1 base, with 3 bases of the junction left unmatched. The CDR3 totals 13 residues. CDR3 region: CASKDRASYEQYF. The CDR3 coding sequence is TGTGCCAGCAAGGACAGGGCTTCCTACGAGCAGTACTTC.

The chain is built from TRBV5-1 and TRBJ1-3; 9 bases line up with TRBD1. The CDR3 spans 15 residues. The germline V gene has CDR1 SGHRS and CDR2 YFSETQ. J lost 1 base, V lost 4 bases, and 3 bases had no gene match. The CDR3 DNA reads as TGCGCCAGCAGCCAACAGGGGGCGTCTGGAAACACCATATATTTT. Translating gives CASSQQGASGNTIYF.